The 22 T cell receptor beta chains reported below all come from one sample, sequenced in a study of cytomegalovirus exposure and HLA in healthy donors (dated by TCRdb to about 2017). The library was obtained by the immunoSEQ multiplex PCR assay. For the multiplex PCR, a mixture combining 60 forward primers for TCR Vbeta segments and 13 reverse primers for TCR Jbeta segments was used. Entries here come from immuneACCESS through TCRdb and include only in-frame sequences with V and J called. Some clones fail to appear in such tables; in the studies checked, an unresolved V gene covers under half of the shortfall, and the cause of the remainder is unknown. The sample includes under 200,000 clones, with 60% to 80% observed a single time. Of the sample, about 2.4% falls within the top ten clones. The specimen sequenced was PBMCs. Source of these receptors: a middle-aged woman in good health and CMV-seropositive.

The chain carries TRBV5-6 and TRBJ1-6; TRBD1 matches at 7 bases. Germline trimming cut 0 bases from V and 8 bases from J; bases unmatched to any gene: 5. The CDR3 covers 15 residues. CDR1 and CDR2 from the germline V gene are SGHDT and YYEEEE. As DNA, the CDR3 is TGTGCCAGCAGCTTGGGACAGGGCCGGGATTCACCCCTCCACTTT. Translated, it gives CASSLGQGRDSPLHF.

The CDR3 sequence is CASSQGGAGAGVGYEQYF. CDR3 bases: TGCGCCAGCAGCCAAGGTGGGGCTGGGGCGGGAGTCGGGTACGAGCAGTACTTC. The chain employs TRBV4-3 and TRBJ2-7, with TRBD2 matching 7 bases. The CDR3 is made up of 18 amino acids. V lost 1 base, J lost 4 bases, and 16 bases stayed unmatched. Germline CDR1 LGHNA, CDR2 YSLEER.

The V call is TRBV11-2, the J call TRBJ1-3; D is undetermined. V dropped 0 bases and J dropped 0 bases, with 9 bases sitting between them. The CDR3 extends over 16 amino acids. In germline, CDR1 is SGHAT, CDR2 FQNNGV. The CDR3 DNA is TGTGCCAGCAGCTTAGATTCGGCAGGCTCTGGAAACACCATATATTTT. The encoded protein is CASSLDSAGSGNTIYF.

The CDR3 reads CASSSLEAAGVTYEQYF. The DNA for the CDR3 is TGTGCCAGCAGCTCATTGGAAGCAGCGGGTGTTACCTACGAGCAGTACTTC. V is TRBV5-5 and J is TRBJ2-7; D might be TRBD2 (6 bases). Germline values: CDR1 SGHKS, CDR2 YYEKEE (reference sequence). Trimming pared 3 bases from V and 2 bases from J, leaving 21 bases between. This CDR3 has 17 amino acids.

This rearrangement joins TRBV2 to TRBJ1-1; 9 nucleotides match TRBD1. This CDR3 comprises 13 residues. The J segment lost 6 bases and the V segment lost 6 bases, leaving 5 bases of the junction unmatched. CDR1 SNHLY and CDR2 FYNNEI come from the germline V gene. CDR3 residues: CASSLDRGAEAFF. The CDR3 DNA is TGTGCCAGCAGCCTCGACAGGGGGGCTGAAGCTTTCTTT.

In its sample, this clone was seen a few times. The V and J genes are TRBV11-3 and TRBJ1-1; D gene uncertain. V lost 3 bases, J lost 8 bases, and 7 bases lay in between. The germline gives CDR1 SGHNT, CDR2 YENEEA. The CDR3 runs to 11 residues. This CDR3 is CASSFAQEAFF. The CDR3 DNA follows: TGTGCCAGCAGCTTTGCCCAGGAAGCTTTCTTT.

In this sample, this clone turned up once. Its ends do not fully match the called genes, so a read error is possible. This rearrangement joins TRBV6-6 to TRBJ2-1, with 7 bases fitting TRBD2. Germline CDR1 MNHNY, CDR2 SVGAGI (reference sequence). The CDR3 totals 15 residues. CDR3 DNA sequence: TGTGCCAGCAGTGACTCGTCGTTAGCGGGTAATGAGCAGTTCTTC. As protein: CASSDSSLAGNEQFF.

The V gene is TRBV29-1, the J gene TRBJ2-7; D perhaps matches TRBD2 (5 bases). In germline, CDR1 is SQVTM, CDR2 ANQGSEA. The germline V and J ends were trimmed by 2 bases and 8 bases, with 16 bases remaining between them. The CDR3 has 13 residues. The CDR3 is CSVEFPQGGKQYF. The CDR3 DNA sequence: TGCAGCGTTGAATTCCCTCAAGGAGGAAAGCAGTACTTC.

The chain employs TRBV29-1 and TRBJ1-1; the D is unclear. CDR1 is SQVTM and CDR2 is ANQGSEA in the germline V gene. This CDR3 is 13 amino acids long. V gave up 3 bases and J gave up 1 base, with 9 bases separating them. DNA for the CDR3: TGCAGCGTTGAGCAAACTGGGAACACTGAAGCTTTCTTT. It codes for CSVEQTGNTEAFF.

This clone has just one count. The chain has TRBV15 and TRBJ2-3; 7 nucleotides agree with TRBD2. Per the germline V gene, CDR1 is LNHNV and CDR2 is YYDKDF (reference sequence). CDR3 length equals 17 residues. V lost 3 bases and J lost 0; bases outside the gene matches: 9. This CDR3 reads CATSRDPGLLSTDTQYF. The CDR3 bases are TGTGCCACCAGCAGGGACCCGGGACTACTAAGCACAGATACGCAGTATTTT. Supplemented by reference TRBV15 and TRBJ2-3, the full variable domain reads DAMVIQNPRYQVTQFGKPVTLSCSQTLNHNVMYWYQQKSSQAPKLLFHYYDKDFNNEADTPDNFQSRRPNTSFCFLDIRSPGLGDTAMYLCATSRDPGLLSTDTQYFGPGTRLTVL.

J is TRBJ1-2 and V is TRBV5-1; 8 bases line up with TRBD1. The J segment lost 3 bases and the V segment lost 4 bases, leaving 2 bases of the junction unmatched. The CDR3 consists of 13 residues. The germline V gene has CDR1 SGHRS and CDR2 YFSETQ. CDR3 loop: CASSEQGDYGYTF. The CDR3 DNA reads TGCGCCAGCAGCGAACAGGGGGACTATGGCTACACCTTC.

The V call is TRBV2, the J call TRBJ1-2, with TRBD1 matching 12 bases. Losses at the gene ends were 3 bases for V and 8 bases for J; bases not matched to a gene: 7. This CDR3 has 15 amino acids. Per germline, CDR1 SNHLY and CDR2 FYNNEI. This CDR3 reads CASSDRGTGGGGYTF. CDR3 nucleotides: TGTGCCAGCAGTGACCGGGGGACAGGGGGCGGAGGCTACACCTTC.

This clone was detected once. The sample holds other DNA sequences that translate to the same CDR3. V and J are TRBV4-2 and TRBJ2-7; D perhaps matches TRBD2 (6 bases). Trimming took 1 base from V and 1 from J, leaving 11 bases between them. The CDR3 length is 15 residues. Germline CDR1 reads LGHNA; CDR2 reads YNFKEQ. CDR3 nucleotides: TGTGCCAGCAGCCAAGGGGACTGGAAATCCTACGAGCAGTACTTC. It specifies CASSQGDWKSYEQYF.

This chain connects TRBV6-6 to TRBJ1-2, with 8 bases identical to TRBD1. Germline V lookup: CDR1 MNHNY, CDR2 SVGAGI (reference sequence). The CDR3 runs to 15 residues. V was clipped by 2 bases and J by 4 bases; unmatched bases: 6. The CDR3 DNA reads as TGTGCCAGCAGTTACCCCGACAGGGGCTTCTATGGCTACACCTTC. This codes for CASSYPDRGFYGYTF.

The rearrangement uses TRBV6-6 and TRBJ2-7; D is possibly TRBD1 (6 bases). The CDR3 is made up of 11 amino acids. Trimming took 6 bases from V and 5 from J, leaving 8 bases between them. Germline V gives CDR1 MNHNY, CDR2 SVGAGI (reference sequence). The CDR3 DNA reads as TGTGCCAGCAGCACAGGGAACGAGCAGTACTTC. Translating it yields CASSTGNEQYF.

This chain connects TRBV29-1 to TRBJ2-1; 13 bases match TRBD2. Germline CDR1 is SQVTM and CDR2 is ANQGSEA. The CDR3 totals 16 residues. V shed 6 bases and J 1 base; nucleotides not matched to a gene: 6. The CDR3: CSVGLAGEGSYNEQFF. CDR3 nucleotide sequence: TGCAGCGTAGGACTAGCGGGAGAGGGGTCCTACAATGAGCAGTTCTTC.

The rearrangement links TRBV29-1 to TRBJ2-1, with D perhaps TRBD2 (6 bases). Germline values: CDR1 SQVTM, CDR2 ANQGSEA. V lost 3 bases, J lost 0 bases, and 15 bases lay in between. This CDR3 contains 16 residues. For the CDR3, the DNA is TGCAGCGTTGATAACCTAGCGACCCGCTCCTACAATGAGCAGTTCTTC. This encodes CSVDNLATRSYNEQFF.

This chain uses TRBV11-2 with TRBJ1-4; the D gene is possibly TRBD1 (5 bases). This CDR3 spans 17 amino acids. V lost 2 bases and J 3 bases, leaving 16 bases between the germline ends. Germline V gene sequence: CDR1 SGHAT, CDR2 FQNNGV. The DNA for the CDR3 is TGTGCCAGCAGCTTACGACTCTCCGGGGGATCTAATGAAAAACTGTTTTTT. Translating it yields CASSLRLSGGSNEKLFF.

The chain recombines TRBV6-6 with TRBJ2-7; TRBD2 is a possible D gene (6 bases). This CDR3 spans 14 amino acids. Trimming removed 5 bases from V and 2 bases from J, with 13 bases in between. The germline V gene encodes CDR1 MNHNY and CDR2 SVGAGI (reference sequence). The CDR3 sequence is CASSEGTPTYEQYF. The CDR3 coding sequence is TGTGCCAGCAGTGAGGGGACTCCAACCTACGAGCAGTACTTC.

This clone was observed a single time. The chain joins TRBV6-5 to TRBJ1-2; 8 bases are shared with TRBD1. Germline V gives CDR1 MNHEY, CDR2 SVGAGI. The junction had 9 bases not matched to a gene; V was cut back by 5 bases and J by 4 bases. The CDR3 is 15 amino acids. Here the CDR3 reads CASSASSTGAYGYTF. The CDR3 nucleotides are TGTGCCAGCAGTGCTTCCTCGACAGGGGCCTATGGCTACACCTTC.

V is TRBV29-1 and J is TRBJ2-7; no definite D call. The CDR3 totals 12 residues. The ends were cut back, 6 bases at V and 3 bases at J, with 12 bases in the middle. CDR1 is SQVTM and CDR2 is ANQGSEA in the germline V gene. CDR3 amino acids: CSVLTNLYEQYF. The CDR3 bases are TGCAGCGTCCTGACAAACCTCTACGAGCAGTACTTC.

The chain is built from TRBV11-2 and TRBJ2-7, with D perhaps TRBD2 (5 bases). Trimming took 5 bases from V and 5 from J, leaving 19 bases between them. The CDR3 runs 15 residues. Per germline, CDR1 SGHAT and CDR2 FQNNGV. The CDR3 here is CASSPEGVEPNEQYF. In nucleotides, the CDR3 is TGTGCCAGCAGCCCAGAGGGAGTTGAACCCAACGAGCAGTACTTC.